This T cell receptor (beta chain) was captured in a study of T cells in Graves' hyperthyroidism and ophthalmopathy. General study findings and limits: Ophthalmopathy stood apart from stable hyperthyroidism in a 13 V-J model.

It was RNA transcripts that yielded the amplified TCR beta CDR3 regions. TCR CDR3 regions were first amplified by RT-PCR with HTBI primers. TCRdb re-called the multiplex PCR reads through MiXCR, storing one row per CDR3 protein. The repertoire includes hundreds of thousands of distinct CDR3 sequences, roughly 14% of them detected once, and about 27% sits in the top ten. This CDR3 contains 17 residues. CDR1 and CDR2 from the germline V gene are MGHRA and YSYEKL. Trimming stripped 1 base from V and 4 bases from J, with 19 bases between. Comment on this clonotype: The antigen is not known.

Uncontrolled infection, other autoimmune disease, pregnancy or lactation disqualified patients from enrolment. Orbital computed tomography and thyroid ultrasound, together with serum TRAb and thyroxine and clinical symptoms, were used for diagnoses. The clonotype was recovered from a woman between 18 and 29 years old with Graves' hyperthyroidism that later progressed to Graves' ophthalmopathy. Specimen: blood. This sequence joins TRBV4-1 and TRBJ2-5; D might be TRBD1 or TRBD2, each matching 6 bases. CDR3 sequence reads: CASSQVIWGARRETQYF. CDR3 DNA: TGCGCCAGCAGCCAAGTGATATGGGGGGCTAGACGAGAGACCCAGTACTTC.